These 12 T cell receptor beta chains were all obtained from the same sample, sequenced in a study of blood T cell repertoires in COVID-19. The repertoire was sequenced with immunoSEQ multiplex PCR; TCRdb's copy has only in-frame clones and lacks some. This table holds 270,000 or so clones, approximately 90% found once. The specimen sequenced was peripheral blood. These receptors were collected from a woman in her thirties with active or convalescent COVID-19.

The gene calls are TRBV7-2 and TRBJ2-1; possibly TRBD1 for D (7 bases). Trimming removed 4 bases from V and 9 bases from J, with 13 bases in between. The length of the CDR3 is 13 residues. CDR1 is SGHTA, CDR2 FQGNSA, per germline. Here the CDR3 reads CASSSHRGGEQFF. CDR3 coding DNA: TGTGCCAGCAGCTCTCACAGGGGAGGTGAGCAGTTCTTC.

CDR3 coding DNA: TGTGCCAGCAGTCCTCGCGAGCGGGGGGGCAACGAGCAGTACTTC. Encoded protein: CASSPRERGGNEQYF. V is TRBV27 and J is TRBJ2-7; 10 bases agree with TRBD2. The length of the CDR3 is 15 residues. V dropped 5 bases and J dropped 5; count of bases not matched to a gene: 9. CDR1 and CDR2 (germline): MNHEY, SMNVEV (reference sequence).

The chain has TRBV27 and TRBJ2-3, with 10 bases fitting TRBD2. The V gene end was trimmed by 5 bases and the J gene end by 4 bases; junction bases not matched to a gene: 9. The CDR3 is 16 residues long. Germline loops: CDR1 MNHEY, CDR2 SMNVEV (reference sequence). The CDR3 region is CASSKPGLARADTQYF. In DNA, the CDR3 is TGTGCCAGCAGTAAACCGGGACTAGCGAGGGCAGATACGCAGTATTTT.

The chain links TRBV5-1 to TRBJ2-5; TRBD2 might be the D (5 bases). Germline V lookup: CDR1 SGHRS, CDR2 YFSETQ. V lost 4 bases, J lost 2 bases, and 18 bases lay in between. The CDR3 length is 16 residues. The CDR3 DNA follows: TGCGCCAGCAGCCCCGGAGGCCCAGTTCCACAAGAGACCCAGTACTTC. It yields the protein CASSPGGPVPQETQYF.

The rearrangement uses TRBV30 and TRBJ2-3; 13 positions agree with TRBD2. The CDR3 covers 16 residues. The V and J ends lost 4 bases and 6 bases, in that order; junction bases with no gene match: 10. Germline V lookup: CDR1 GTSNPN, CDR2 SVGIG (reference sequence). This CDR3 reads CAWNGLAGANSDTQYF. The CDR3 DNA is TGTGCCTGGAACGGACTAGCGGGGGCCAATTCGGATACGCAGTATTTT.

This chain uses TRBV18 with TRBJ2-2; 8 nucleotides agree with TRBD2. This CDR3 has 15 amino acids. V lost 3 bases and J lost 4; bases outside the gene matches: 4. Germline values: CDR1 KGHSH, CDR2 LQKENI. CDR3 in amino acids: CASSPGLAGTGELFF. CDR3 DNA sequence: TGTGCCAGCTCACCCGGACTAGCTGGCACCGGGGAGCTGTTTTTT.

The chain is built from TRBV2 and TRBJ2-5; D possibly corresponds to TRBD2 (5 bases). Trimming pared 7 bases from V and 5 bases from J, leaving 5 bases between. The CDR3 consists of 10 residues. Germline V gives CDR1 SNHLY, CDR2 FYNNEI. The chain's CDR3 is CASIAETQYF. The CDR3 DNA sequence: TGTGCCAGCATAGCGGAGACCCAGTACTTC.

The V gene is TRBV7-2, the J gene TRBJ2-7, with 9 bases identical to TRBD2. Germline V lookup: CDR1 SGHTA, CDR2 FQGNSA. This CDR3 is 16 amino acids long. V dropped 1 base and J dropped 0; count of bases not matched to a gene: 4. CDR3 nucleotide sequence: TGTGCCAGCAGCTTAGTCGCTAGCGGGGACTCCTACGAGCAGTACTTC. Amino acid sequence: CASSLVASGDSYEQYF.

V usage is TRBV4-2 and J usage is TRBJ1-2; D call uncertain. V was trimmed by 0 bases and J by 6 bases, leaving 23 bases between them. Germline CDR1 and CDR2: LGHNA and YNFKEQ. The CDR3 contains 18 residues. In nucleotides, the CDR3 is TGTGCCAGCAGCCAAGATAGAGCGGTTTCGGGGAAAGAAGATGGCTACACCTTC. This codes for CASSQDRAVSGKEDGYTF.

The chain couples TRBV28 to TRBJ1-5; unclear D gene. Looked up from germline, CDR1 is MDHEN and CDR2 is SYDVKM. The CDR3 extends over 14 amino acids. V lost 2 bases and J lost 1, with 6 bases in between. The CDR3 region is CASSLGRSNQPQHF. The CDR3 DNA sequence: TGTGCCAGCAGTTTAGGGAGGAGCAATCAGCCCCAGCATTTT.

This rearrangement joins TRBV2 to TRBJ2-3; 8 nucleotides agree with TRBD1. The CDR3 contains 13 residues. The V gene end was trimmed by 5 bases and the J gene end by 5 bases; junction bases not matched to a gene: 3. Germline CDR1 reads SNHLY; CDR2 reads FYNNEI. CDR3 loop: CASSSGGLDTQYF. The DNA of the CDR3 is TGTGCCAGCAGTTCAGGGGGCCTAGATACGCAGTATTTT.

This clone was recorded only once. The chain has TRBV6-1 and TRBJ1-4; weak D call: TRBD1 (6 bases). The CDR3 totals 15 residues. The germline V and J ends were trimmed by 1 base and 8 bases, with 14 bases remaining between them. The germline gives CDR1 MNHNS, CDR2 SASEGT. In DNA, the CDR3 is TGTGCCAGCAGTGAAGGCAAAGGGGGTGGAGAAAAACTGTTTTTT. Its protein is CASSEGKGGGEKLFF.